Listed below are T cell receptor beta chains from one sample, sequenced in a study of cytomegalovirus exposure and HLA in healthy donors. Libraries were prepared by immunoSEQ multiplex PCR; TCRdb keeps only in-frame clonotypes and omits some of them. The sample holds 100,000 to 150,000 clones, under 20% seen once. Input material: PBMCs. The origin of the receptors is a female donor in good health and CMV-seropositive. Each CDR3 is given with its conserved first and last residue. The D gene is left open where the match is weak. Rows give clone size only sometimes, using once, few, many, or a class for an expanded clone.

TRBJ2-3,few,.,TRBV5-1,TGCGCCAGCGCAGGCGCGAATACGCAGTATTTT,CASAGANTQYF
TRBJ1-6,.,TRBD1,TRBV2,TGTGCCAGCAGTGAAGCGGGGACAGTAAATTCACCCCTCCACTTT,CASSEAGTVNSPLHF
TRBJ1-4,few,TRBD1,TRBV19,TGTGCCAGTAGTATGGTGACAGGGAGAGGTGAAAAACTGTTTTTT,CASSMVTGRGEKLFF
TRBJ1-2,.,TRBD1,TRBV29-1,TGCAGCGTCCAGAGTACAGGGGGAGGGAACTATGGCTACACCTTC,CSVQSTGGGNYGYTF
TRBJ2-1,.,.,TRBV7-2,TGTGCCAGCAGCTTAGGGGGACTCGTAAATGAGCAGTTCTTC,CASSLGGLVNEQFF
TRBJ2-1,.,TRBD2,TRBV2,TGTGCCAGACGCTGGGGGGGTGACAATGAGCAGTTCTTC,CARRWGGDNEQFF
TRBJ1-3,few,.,TRBV30,TGTGCCTGGAGCGAACGGGGACTTTTAGAAAACACCATATATTTT,CAWSERGLLENTIYF
TRBJ2-3,few,.,TRBV28,TGTGCCAGCAGTTTTCAGCGGGCTACGCAGTATTTT,CASSFQRATQYF
TRBJ1-1,few,TRBD1,TRBV5-6,TGTGCCAGCAGCCATGGTGGACAGGGCGGCACTGAAGCTTTCTTT,CASSHGGQGGTEAFF
TRBJ2-3,few,.,TRBV28,TGTGCCAGCAGTTTACGGGATACGCAGTATTTT,CASSLRDTQYF
TRBJ2-5,few,.,TRBV5-4,TGTGCCAGCAGCTTGGGGATGACAGTCCAAGAGACCCAGTACTTC,CASSLGMTVQETQYF
TRBJ1-1,few,.,TRBV2,TGTGCCAGCAGTGAAGTTATCAGGGACACTGAAGCTTTCTTT,CASSEVIRDTEAFF
TRBJ2-6,.,.,TRBV19,TGTGCCAGTAGTATAGCGAGGGATGGGGCCAACGTCCTGACTTTC,CASSIARDGANVLTF
TRBJ2-1,.,TRBD2,TRBV9,TGTGCCAGCAGCGTAGGTAGCGGGAGGGCGAATGAGCAGTTCTTC,CASSVGSGRANEQFF
TRBJ1-1,few,.,TRBV4-2,TGTGCCAGCAGCCCACGTGCGAGGGACACTGAAGCTTTCTTT,CASSPRARDTEAFF
TRBJ2-1,few,.,TRBV5-1,TGCGCCAGCAGTCAGGAAAGTGGGTCCTACAATGAGCAGTTCTTC,CASSQESGSYNEQFF
TRBJ2-7,few,.,TRBV15,TGTGCCACCAGCAGAGAAGGGGGCTACGAGCAGTACTTC,CATSREGGYEQYF
TRBJ1-1,.,.,TRBV28,TGTGCCAGCAGTTCCAGAACAGTGAACACTGAAGCTTTCTTT,CASSSRTVNTEAFF
TRBJ1-5,few,.,TRBV5-1,TGCGCCAGCAGCTTGGACGGGAGAGGAGGCCAGCCCCAGCATTTT,CASSLDGRGGQPQHF
TRBJ2-3,few,.,TRBV10-3,TGTGCCATCAGTGAACGAGTAAATACGCAGTATTTT,CAISERVNTQYF
TRBJ1-1,few,.,TRBV18,TGTGCCAGCTCACCAAATGGAGGTGCTGGAACTGAAGCTTTCTTT,CASSPNGGAGTEAFF
TRBJ2-3,few,TRBD2,TRBV4-3,TGCGCCAGCAGCCAAGATCTTTGGCTAGCGGGAGCGGGCACAGATACGCAGTATTTT,CASSQDLWLAGAGTDTQYF
TRBJ2-7,.,.,TRBV28,TGTGCCAGCACCCGGGAAAGGGCAGCCTACGAGCAGTACTTC,CASTRERAAYEQYF
TRBJ2-5,few,.,TRBV7-2,TGTGCCAGCAGCTTAGGGTATGCGCAGACCCAGTACTTC,CASSLGYAQTQYF